These 26 T cell receptor beta chains share one sample of origin, sequenced in a study of cytomegalovirus exposure and HLA in healthy donors. Assay: immunoSEQ multiplex PCR; the TCRdb copy retains only in-frame clones and omits some. The data hold roughly 270,000 clones, with 88% observed a single time. Sequenced material: PBMCs. All receptors derive from a young woman in good health and CMV-seronegative.

This sequence joins TRBV4-2 and TRBJ2-7, with 10 bases aligning to TRBD2. Trimming took 1 base from V and 0 from J; bases not matched to a gene: 6. The CDR3 is 17 residues long. CDR1 and CDR2 (germline): LGHNA, YNFKEQ. This CDR3 reads CASSQVEASGSSYEQYF. The CDR3 DNA reads as TGTGCCAGCAGCCAAGTCGAGGCTAGCGGGAGCTCCTACGAGCAGTACTTC.

This clone was observed many times. The chain combines TRBV2 with TRBJ2-7, with D possibly TRBD1 on 6 matching bases. V gave up 6 bases and J gave up 3 bases, with 15 bases separating them. The CDR3 length is 14 residues. CDR1 is SNHLY, CDR2 FYNNEI, per germline. CDR3 loop: CASSPRDINYEQYF. CDR3 in DNA: TGTGCCAGCAGCCCTCGGGACATCAACTACGAGCAGTACTTC.

The chain joins TRBV2 to TRBJ2-7; 10 positions agree with TRBD2. J was trimmed by 5 bases and V by 4 bases; bases with no gene match: 5. There are 14 residues in the CDR3. Germline lookup yields CDR1 SNHLY and CDR2 FYNNEI. In DNA, the CDR3 is TGTGCCAGCAGTGGTAGCGGGAGGAGGAACGAGCAGTACTTC. It yields the protein CASSGSGRRNEQYF. The whole variable domain, remainder taken from reference TRBV2 and TRBJ2-7, is EPEVTQTPSHQVTQMGQEVILRCVPISNHLYFYWYRQILGQKVEFLVSFYNNEISEKSEIFDDQFSVERPDGSNFTLKIRSTKLEDSAMYFCASSGSGRRNEQYFGPGTRLTVT.

The rearrangement uses TRBV6-5 and TRBJ2-1; no clear D gene. The CDR3 length is 12 residues. The germline CDR1 and CDR2 sequences are MNHEY and SVGAGI. Trimming cost V 8 bases and J 4 bases, with 9 bases left between them. CDR3: CASCSGYNEQFF. For the CDR3, the DNA is TGTGCCAGCTGCTCAGGATACAATGAGCAGTTCTTC.

The chain has TRBV19 and TRBJ2-7; maybe TRBD1 (5 bases). The CDR3 totals 15 residues. With 3 bases removed from V and 0 bases from J, the gap between germline ends came to 12 bases. Germline V gene data show CDR1 as LNHDA and CDR2 as SQIVND (reference sequence). CDR3 in DNA: TGTGCCAGTAGTATTAGCCTGACAGTCTCCTACGAGCAGTACTTC. This codes for CASSISLTVSYEQYF.

J is TRBJ2-3 and V is TRBV5-1; a possible D gene is TRBD1 (6 bases). The germline CDR1 and CDR2 sequences are SGHRS and YFSETQ. V lost 2 bases and J 1 base, leaving 14 bases between the germline ends. The length of the CDR3 is 16 residues. CDR3 sequence reads: CASSLQGSLGTDTQYF. CDR3 sequence (DNA): TGCGCCAGCAGCTTACAGGGTTCTCTTGGCACAGATACGCAGTATTTT.

The chain joins TRBV10-1 to TRBJ1-1; no firm D call. V lost 3 bases and J 7 bases, leaving 12 bases between the germline ends. The CDR3 extends over 13 amino acids. The germline gives CDR1 WNHNN, CDR2 SYGVQD (reference sequence). The CDR3 DNA is TGCGCCAGCAGTGAACACGCGGGCGGTGAAGCTTTCTTT. Amino acids: CASSEHAGGEAFF.

Only a few counts were recorded for this clone. The chain is built from TRBV5-1 and TRBJ2-2, with a tentative D call TRBD2 (6 bases). The germline V gene encodes CDR1 SGHRS and CDR2 YFSETQ. The CDR3 loop spans 17 amino acids. V was clipped by 1 base and J by 2 bases, with 15 bases between them. For the CDR3, the DNA is TGCGCCAGCAGCTTGCTAGCGCCATCGATAAACACCGGGGAGCTGTTTTTT. Protein: CASSLLAPSINTGELFF.

The chain's CDR3 is CASSYWAGGTEAFF. In nucleotides, the CDR3 is TGTGCCAGCAGTTACTGGGCAGGGGGCACTGAAGCTTTCTTT. The chain employs TRBV28 and TRBJ1-1; TRBD1 matches 7 bases. With V trimmed by 4 bases and J by 4 bases, 6 bases remained unmatched. The CDR3 runs 14 residues. Germline CDR1 and CDR2: MDHEN and SYDVKM.

The V and J genes are TRBV27 and TRBJ1-5; 7 bases align to TRBD1. Germline V CDR1 and CDR2: MNHEY, SMNVEV (reference sequence). V shed 5 bases and J 9 bases; nucleotides not matched to a gene: 10. This CDR3 is built from 14 residues. Here the CDR3 reads CASSPRQGRWPQHF. The CDR3, as DNA: TGTGCCAGCAGTCCCCGACAGGGTAGGTGGCCCCAGCATTTT.

This chain joins TRBV5-1 and TRBJ2-1; 9 bases line up with TRBD2. J was trimmed by 4 bases and V by 0 bases; bases with no gene match: 8. CDR3 size: 17 residues. Germline V gene sequence: CDR1 SGHRS, CDR2 YFSETQ. Here the CDR3 DNA reads TGCGCCAGCAGCTTGGGGGCCCTAGCGGGGCTTTACAATGAGCAGTTCTTC. Protein product: CASSLGALAGLYNEQFF.

The V call is TRBV27, the J call TRBJ2-1; TRBD1 is a possible D gene (5 bases). Trimming cost V 5 bases and J 8 bases, with 22 bases left between them. The V gene's germline CDR1 is MNHEY and CDR2 SMNVEV (reference sequence). The CDR3 totals 16 residues. CDR3 in amino acids: CASSPPARADPHEQFF. Written as DNA, the CDR3 is TGTGCCAGCAGTCCCCCCGCCAGGGCTGATCCCCATGAGCAGTTCTTC.

The V gene is TRBV5-1, the J gene TRBJ1-1; 8 nucleotides agree with TRBD1. Germline V CDR1 and CDR2: SGHRS, YFSETQ. The ends lost 2 bases at V and 8 bases at J; junction bases unmatched: 2. CDR3 length: 12 residues. Here the CDR3 reads CASSFDRGEAFF. The CDR3 coding sequence is TGCGCCAGCAGCTTCGACAGGGGAGAAGCTTTCTTT.

The chain combines TRBV7-9 with TRBJ1-2; tentatively, D is TRBD1 (5 bases). The CDR3 consists of 14 residues. The V gene's germline CDR1 is SEHNR and CDR2 FQNEAQ (reference sequence). The germline V and J ends were trimmed by 5 bases and 6 bases, with 16 bases remaining between them. CDR3 sequence: CASSPGGKGDGYTF. As DNA, the CDR3 is TGTGCCAGCAGCCCCGGGGGTAAGGGTGATGGCTACACCTTC.

The rearrangement uses TRBV28 and TRBJ2-7; 11 positions agree with TRBD1. The CDR3 has 13 residues. Trimming took 8 bases from V and 3 from J; bases not matched to a gene: 3. Looked up from germline, CDR1 is MDHEN and CDR2 is SYDVKM. In nucleotides, the CDR3 is TGTGCCAGCCACGGGACAGGGGGCTACGAGCAGTACTTC. Protein sequence: CASHGTGGYEQYF.

The chain links TRBV2 to TRBJ2-5; tentatively, D is TRBD2 (5 bases). Trimming removed 6 bases from V and 2 bases from J, with 13 bases in between. The CDR3 length is 14 residues. CDR1 and CDR2 (germline): SNHLY, FYNNEI. CDR3 amino acids: CASRVSGGQETQYF. The CDR3 DNA is TGTGCCAGCAGGGTTTCTGGAGGACAAGAGACCCAGTACTTC.

A single count supports this clone. V usage is TRBV25-1 and J usage is TRBJ1-2, with 9 bases matching TRBD1. CDR3 length equals 12 residues. CDR1 MGHDK and CDR2 SYGVNS come from the germline V gene. V trimming: 7 bases; J trimming: 9 bases; junction bases outside the gene matches: 6. For the CDR3, the DNA is TGTGCCAGCACCGGACAGGGGATTAGCTACACCTTC. It translates to CASTGQGISYTF.

V and J are TRBV12-5 and TRBJ2-1; 7 nucleotides match TRBD2. The V segment lost 4 bases and the J segment 4 bases; nucleotides outside the gene matches: 13. The CDR3 covers 17 residues. Germline CDR1 and CDR2: LGHNT and FRNRAP. For the CDR3, the DNA is TGTGCTAGTGGTTCGAAAACGGGAGCGGGGTATTACAATGAGCAGTTCTTC. It codes for CASGSKTGAGYYNEQFF. Drawing the rest from reference TRBV12-5 and TRBJ2-1, the complete variable domain is DARVTQTPRHKVTEMGQEVTMRCQPILGHNTVFWYRQTMMQGLELLAYFRNRAPLDDSGMPKDRFSAEMPDATLATLKIQPSEPRDSAVYFCASGSKTGAGYYNEQFFGPGTRLTVL.

The chain uses TRBV7-8 and TRBJ2-3; D gene uncertain. The CDR3 totals 17 residues. With 0 bases removed from V and 0 bases from J, the gap between germline ends came to 13 bases. CDR1 is SGHVS, CDR2 FQNEAQ, per germline. The CDR3 loop is CASSLAFGGTSTDTQYF. The DNA of the CDR3 is TGTGCCAGCAGCTTAGCGTTTGGCGGAACTAGCACAGATACGCAGTATTTT.

The count of this clone is one. V is TRBV5-1 and J is TRBJ1-1, with D uncertain. The germline V gene has CDR1 SGHRS and CDR2 YFSETQ. This CDR3 has 12 amino acids. Trimming cost V 2 bases and J 4 bases, with 6 bases left between them. In DNA, the CDR3 is TGCGCCAGCAGCTTCGGTGCCACTGAAGCTTTCTTT. Translation gives CASSFGATEAFF.

The chain employs TRBV13 and TRBJ2-7, with 8 bases aligning to TRBD2. With V trimmed by 8 bases and J by 5 bases, 11 bases remained unmatched. Per germline, CDR1 PRHDT and CDR2 FYEKMQ (reference sequence). CDR3 length: 14 residues. CDR3 nucleotide sequence: TGTGCCAGCGCTAATCGGGGGGGACCCCACGAGCAGTACTTC. Translated: CASANRGGPHEQYF.

The J gene is TRBJ2-2, the V gene TRBV7-9, with 11 bases that match TRBD1. J lost 7 bases, V lost 5 bases, and 3 bases had no gene match. The CDR3 consists of 14 residues. Germline V gene data show CDR1 as SEHNR and CDR2 as FQNEAQ (reference sequence). The CDR3 DNA reads TGTGCCAGCAGCGCGGGACAGGGGGACGGGGAGCTGTTTTTT. Protein product: CASSAGQGDGELFF.

This chain connects TRBV14 to TRBJ2-1; 8 nucleotides line up with TRBD1. V trimming: 3 bases; J trimming: 3 bases; junction bases outside the gene matches: 13. Germline CDR1 is SGHDN and CDR2 is FVKESK. The CDR3 is 18 amino acids. CDR3 in DNA: TGTGCCAGCAGCCAGCTACACCGGGACAGGTTTATCTACAATGAGCAGTTCTTC. It translates to CASSQLHRDRFIYNEQFF.

Worth noting for this clone: One end of the junction fails to match germline, which may point to a read error. J is TRBJ1-3 and V is TRBV7-8; 7 bases are shared with TRBD1. CDR3 length: 15 amino acids. Germline V gene lookup returns CDR1 SGHVS and CDR2 FQNEAQ. The CDR3 DNA reads TGTGCCAGCAGCCCCAGACAGGGTATTGGAAATACCATATATTTT. Translated: CASSPRQGIGNTIYF.

The chain combines TRBV2 with TRBJ2-7; 13 bases align to TRBD2. The CDR3 length is 15 residues. J lost 2 bases, V lost 10 bases, and 8 bases had no gene match. In germline, CDR1 is SNHLY, CDR2 FYNNEI. The CDR3 sequence is CATQGGLAGPYEQYF. The CDR3 DNA sequence: TGTGCCACCCAGGGGGGACTAGCGGGACCCTACGAGCAGTACTTC.

The CDR3, as DNA: TGTGCCAGCTCACCACTGACAGGGCCCGACAATGAGCAGTTCTTC. It translates to CASSPLTGPDNEQFF. V gene TRBV18 combines with J gene TRBJ2-1, with 7 bases lining up with TRBD1. Germline V gene lookup returns CDR1 KGHSH and CDR2 LQKENI. The CDR3 extends over 15 amino acids. The V gene end was trimmed by 1 base and the J gene end by 5 bases; junction bases not matched to a gene: 5.